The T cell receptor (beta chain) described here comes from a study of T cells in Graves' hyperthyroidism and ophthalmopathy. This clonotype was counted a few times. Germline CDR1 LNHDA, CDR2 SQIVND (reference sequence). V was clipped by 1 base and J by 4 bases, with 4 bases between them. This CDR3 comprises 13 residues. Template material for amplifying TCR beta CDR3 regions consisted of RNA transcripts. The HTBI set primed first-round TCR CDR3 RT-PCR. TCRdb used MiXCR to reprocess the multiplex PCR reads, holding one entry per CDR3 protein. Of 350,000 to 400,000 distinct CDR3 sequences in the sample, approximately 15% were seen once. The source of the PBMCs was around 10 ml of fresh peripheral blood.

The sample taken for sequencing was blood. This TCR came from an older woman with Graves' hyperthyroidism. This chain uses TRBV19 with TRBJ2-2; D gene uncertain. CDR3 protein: CASSIGPTGELFF. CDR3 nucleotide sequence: TGTGCCAGTAGTATAGGCCCCACCGGGGAGCTGTTTTTT.